The 16 T cell receptor beta chains below come from one sample, sequenced in a study of T cell responses to AZD1222 COVID-19 vaccine. Method: immunoSEQ multiplex PCR; TCRdb's copy keeps in-frame clones and lacks some. The repertoire holds about 97,000 clones, with about 88% as singletons. The sample here was peripheral blood, taken on day 0 of AZD1222 vaccination. Source of these receptors: an adult in good health.

The genes are TRBV6-6 and TRBJ2-7; no definite D call. V was trimmed by 0 bases and J by 6 bases, leaving 3 bases between them. This CDR3 has 11 amino acids. Germline V gene sequence: CDR1 MNHNY, CDR2 SVGAGI (reference sequence). The DNA of the CDR3 is TGTGCCAGCAGTTACTCGACCGAGCAGTACTTC. It yields the protein CASSYSTEQYF.

This clone was seen a few times. This chain connects TRBV6-4 to TRBJ2-2; D ambiguous. Germline CDR1 is MRHNA and CDR2 is SNTAGT. V was shortened by 5 bases and J by 3 bases, with 13 bases between the two germline ends. There are 15 residues in the CDR3. CDR3 DNA sequence: TGTGCCAGCAGTCGTGATAATTCTGACACCGGGGAGCTGTTTTTT. Amino acid sequence: CASSRDNSDTGELFF.

The V and J genes are TRBV6-2 or TRBV6-3 and TRBJ2-7, with TRBD2 matching 11 bases. Germline V gives CDR1 MNHEY, CDR2 SVGEGT. V lost 2 bases, J lost 2 bases, and 5 bases stayed unmatched. The CDR3 runs 16 residues. The CDR3 here is CASSYVPTSGAYEQYF. The CDR3 DNA is TGTGCCAGCAGTTACGTCCCGACTAGCGGGGCCTACGAGCAGTACTTC.

The V gene is TRBV7-2, the J gene TRBJ1-6; 7 nucleotides line up with TRBD1. The V and J ends lost 5 bases and 6 bases, in that order; junction bases with no gene match: 4. CDR3 size: 14 residues. Per the germline V gene, CDR1 is SGHTA and CDR2 is FQGNSA. The CDR3 region is CASSDRDSNSPLHF. The CDR3 bases are TGTGCCAGCAGCGACAGGGACAGTAATTCACCCCTCCACTTT.

The chain links TRBV19 to TRBJ1-5; the D gene is possibly TRBD1 (5 bases). The length of the CDR3 is 16 residues. Germline assignment: CDR1 LNHDA and CDR2 SQIVND (reference sequence). Trimming stripped 7 bases from V and 3 bases from J, with 19 bases between. The CDR3 loop is CASTPARGTNNQPQHF. For the CDR3, the DNA is TGTGCCAGTACCCCCGCCCGTGGGACGAACAATCAGCCCCAGCATTTT.

The J gene is TRBJ2-7, the V gene TRBV10-3; D is perhaps TRBD2 (5 bases). This CDR3 region has 14 residues. The V end lost 0 bases, the J end lost 5 bases, and 11 bases lay between the germline ends. Germline V gene lookup returns CDR1 ENHRY and CDR2 SYGVKD. CDR3 protein: CAISESTGINEQYF. The CDR3 DNA follows: TGTGCCATCAGTGAGTCGACGGGGATCAACGAGCAGTACTTC.

The CDR3 loop reads CASTPTGRYTEAFF. In DNA, the CDR3 is TGTGCCAGCACCCCTACAGGGCGCTACACTGAAGCTTTCTTT. V and J are TRBV7-9 and TRBJ1-1; perhaps TRBD1 as D (6 bases). This CDR3 is 14 amino acids long. The V gene's germline CDR1 is SEHNR and CDR2 FQNEAQ (reference sequence). V lost 7 bases and J lost 3, with 15 bases in between.

V gene TRBV19 combines with J gene TRBJ1-1, with a tentative D call TRBD1 (5 bases). This CDR3 contains 14 residues. Germline V gene sequence: CDR1 LNHDA, CDR2 SQIVND (reference sequence). Trimming took 7 bases from V and 0 from J, leaving 12 bases between them. The CDR3 bases are TGTGCCAGTAAAAAAGGGGCAATGAACACTGAAGCTTTCTTT. This encodes CASKKGAMNTEAFF.

The chain combines TRBV6-2 or TRBV6-3 with TRBJ2-3, with 7 bases fitting TRBD2. CDR3 length: 15 residues. The germline CDR1 and CDR2 sequences are MNHEY and SVGEGT. Losses at the gene ends were 8 bases for V and 1 base for J; bases not matched to a gene: 9. For the CDR3, the DNA is TGTGCCAGCGGCCGGATGGGGGGGGGCACAGATACGCAGTATTTT. This sequence encodes CASGRMGGGTDTQYF.

The chain joins TRBV10-1 to TRBJ2-2, with TRBD1 matching 8 bases. The germline V gene encodes CDR1 WNHNN and CDR2 SYGVQD (reference sequence). The CDR3 length is 14 residues. Trimming took 6 bases from V and 5 from J; bases not matched to a gene: 5. The CDR3 nucleotides are TGCGCCAGCAGCGAACGACAGGGGACCGGGGAGCTGTTTTTT. Amino acid sequence: CASSERQGTGELFF.

The J gene is TRBJ1-5, the V gene TRBV2, with a tentative D call TRBD1 (5 bases). CDR1 and CDR2 (germline): SNHLY, FYNNEI. V was shortened by 2 bases and J by 1 base, with 12 bases between the two germline ends. CDR3 length equals 16 residues. The CDR3 region is CASSEWGSGSNQPQHF. As DNA, the CDR3 is TGTGCCAGCAGTGAATGGGGGTCAGGCAGCAATCAGCCCCAGCATTTT. Together with reference TRBV2 and TRBJ1-5, the CDR3 gives the full variable domain: EPEVTQTPSHQVTQMGQEVILRCVPISNHLYFYWYRQILGQKVEFLVSFYNNEISEKSEIFDDQFSVERPDGSNFTLKIRSTKLEDSAMYFCASSEWGSGSNQPQHFGDGTRLSIL.

This rearrangement joins TRBV28 to TRBJ1-6; possibly TRBD1 for D (6 bases). The V gene lost 6 bases and the J gene lost 9 bases, with 15 bases spanning the gap. The CDR3 totals 14 residues. CDR1 MDHEN and CDR2 SYDVKM come from the germline V gene. The CDR3 coding sequence is TGTGCCAGCAGCAGAGGGGGGTTAGTTTCACCCCTCCACTTT. Translated, it gives CASSRGGLVSPLHF.

This clone showed up just once. The rearrangement links TRBV18 to TRBJ2-2; unclear D gene. The germline V gene encodes CDR1 KGHSH and CDR2 LQKENI. V was pared by 2 bases and J by 1 base, with 5 bases between. The CDR3 loop spans 14 amino acids. The CDR3 loop reads CASSPRENTGELFF. In nucleotides, the CDR3 is TGTGCCAGCTCACCAAGGGAGAACACCGGGGAGCTGTTTTTT.

The chain links TRBV27 to TRBJ1-5; 8 positions match TRBD1. Germline CDR1 reads MNHEY; CDR2 reads SMNVEV (reference sequence). The CDR3 length is 15 residues. The junction had 6 bases not matched to a gene; V was cut back by 4 bases and J by 4 bases. CDR3 sequence reads: CASSSHRGVNQPQHF. CDR3 nucleotide sequence: TGTGCCAGCAGTTCCCACAGGGGGGTAAATCAGCCCCAGCATTTT.

The chain joins TRBV18 to TRBJ1-1; D not certain. With 6 bases removed from V and 6 bases from J, the gap between germline ends came to 20 bases. The CDR3 contains 15 residues. Germline values: CDR1 KGHSH, CDR2 LQKENI. CDR3 residues: CASSLAPAGLSEAFF. The CDR3 DNA sequence: TGTGCCAGCTCTCTCGCCCCCGCCGGGTTGTCTGAAGCTTTCTTT. Together with reference TRBV18 and TRBJ1-1, the CDR3 gives the full variable domain: NAGVMQNPRHLVRRRGQEARLRCSPMKGHSHVYWYRQLPEEGLKFMVYLQKENIIDESGMPKERFSAEFPKEGPSILRIQQVVRGDSAAYFCASSLAPAGLSEAFFGQGTRLTVV.

The CDR3 coding sequence is TGTGCCAGCAGTCCAGGGGGAAGTGGCTACACCTTC. Translation gives CASSPGGSGYTF. The gene calls are TRBV28 and TRBJ1-2; 7 bases fit TRBD1. V trimming: 5 bases; J trimming: 7 bases; junction bases outside the gene matches: 4. The CDR3 sequence is 12 residues long. Germline values: CDR1 MDHEN, CDR2 SYDVKM.